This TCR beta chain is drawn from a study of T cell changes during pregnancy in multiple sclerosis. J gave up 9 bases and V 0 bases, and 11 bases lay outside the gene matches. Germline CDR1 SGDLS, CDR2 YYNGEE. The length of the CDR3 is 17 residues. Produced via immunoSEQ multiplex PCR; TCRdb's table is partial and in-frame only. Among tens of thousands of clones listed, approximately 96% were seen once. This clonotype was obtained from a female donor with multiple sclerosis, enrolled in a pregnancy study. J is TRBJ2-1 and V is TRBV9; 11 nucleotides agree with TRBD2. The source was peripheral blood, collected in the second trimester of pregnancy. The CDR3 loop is CASSVDPSGGTLREQFF. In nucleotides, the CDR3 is TGTGCCAGCAGCGTAGATCCTAGCGGGGGGACTCTACGTGAGCAGTTCTTC.